One and the same sample provided the 17 T cell receptor beta chains below, sequenced in a study of blood T cell repertoires in COVID-19 (dated by TCRdb to the early 2020s). Libraries were made using the immunoSEQ multiplex PCR assay. TCRdb took this table from immuneACCESS and kept in-frame rearrangements with V and J called. Such tables lack part of the clones; where checked against another copy, unresolved V genes explain under half of the gap, and the rest is unexplained. This sample is represented by 150,000 to 190,000 clones; around 85% of them were singletons. The ten largest clones take up approximately 2.3% of the sample. Sequenced material: peripheral blood. Every receptor here comes from a woman in her 70s with acute or convalescent COVID-19.

The chain couples TRBV27 to TRBJ1-3; D is ambiguous. This CDR3 spans 15 amino acids. The V end lost 7 bases, the J end lost 0 bases, and 13 bases lay between the germline ends. CDR1 is MNHEY and CDR2 is SMNVEV in the germline V gene (reference sequence). CDR3 sequence: CASTLSPNSGNTIYF. In DNA form, the CDR3 reads TGTGCCAGCACCCTATCCCCTAACTCTGGAAACACCATATATTTT.

This rearrangement joins TRBV11-2 to TRBJ2-1; 9 nucleotides match TRBD1. Trimming took 3 bases from V and 9 from J; bases not matched to a gene: 12. The germline CDR1 and CDR2 sequences are SGHAT and FQNNGV. This CDR3 is built from 16 residues. The CDR3 reads CASSFLGDRVLIEQFF. The DNA for the CDR3 is TGTGCCAGCAGCTTTTTAGGGGACAGGGTTTTGATTGAGCAGTTCTTC.

V usage is TRBV18 and J usage is TRBJ1-2; D remains unclear. This CDR3 comprises 13 residues. Deletions cut 6 bases from V and 6 bases from J, with 14 bases between. Germline loops: CDR1 KGHSH, CDR2 LQKENI. This chain's CDR3 is CASSPVMQDGYTF. The CDR3 bases are TGTGCCAGCTCCCCGGTTATGCAGGATGGCTACACCTTC.

V is TRBV6-5 and J is TRBJ1-6, with a possible D match to TRBD1 (6 bases). Germline V gives CDR1 MNHEY, CDR2 SVGAGI. V was trimmed by 10 bases and J by 3 bases, leaving 16 bases between them. The CDR3 totals 15 residues. The CDR3 DNA is TGTGCCACCCTAGGCAGGGGAAGCTATAATTCACCCCTCCACTTT. It is translated as CATLGRGSYNSPLHF.

The chain is built from TRBV20-1 and TRBJ2-3; D is unclear. Trimming left V 3 bases short and J 1 base short, with 14 bases between. Germline V lookup: CDR1 DFQATT, CDR2 SNEGSKA (reference sequence). The CDR3 runs to 15 residues. CDR3 DNA: TGCAGTGCTAGTCCCAGCCAGGTGGGCACAGATACGCAGTATTTT. This encodes CSASPSQVGTDTQYF.

The CDR3 nucleotides read TGCGCCAGCAGCCAAGATCAACTAGCGGGTTCCAATGAGCAGTTCTTC. This translates into CASSQDQLAGSNEQFF. This rearrangement joins TRBV4-3 to TRBJ2-1; 9 bases align to TRBD2. The CDR3 is 16 residues long. Germline V CDR1 and CDR2: LGHNA, YSLEER. The V segment lost 0 bases and the J segment 6 bases; nucleotides outside the gene matches: 6.

The gene calls are TRBV12-3 or TRBV12-4 and TRBJ2-7; D ambiguous. V was pared by 2 bases and J by 7 bases, with 6 bases between. The CDR3 totals 11 residues. CDR3 in DNA: TGTGCCAGCAGTTTAAGTAGAGAGCAGTACTTC. Protein product: CASSLSREQYF.

The J gene is TRBJ2-2, the V gene TRBV9; possible D gene TRBD1, 5 bases. The CDR3 totals 13 residues. Germline V gene data show CDR1 as SGDLS and CDR2 as YYNGEE. Trimming removed 5 bases at V and 8 bases at J, with 13 bases between. The CDR3 is CASSAGPAGELFF. CDR3 sequence (DNA): TGTGCCAGCAGTGCAGGGCCTGCGGGGGAGCTGTTTTTT.

This clone was seen only a few times. The rearrangement joins TRBV7-2 to TRBJ1-2; D is ambiguous. With 3 bases removed from V and 9 bases from J, the gap between germline ends came to 17 bases. CDR1 SGHTA and CDR2 FQGNSA come from the germline V gene. This CDR3 region has 14 residues. DNA for the CDR3: TGTGCCAGCAGCTTGGCCCGGGGATCTATGAGCTACACCTTC. Encoded protein: CASSLARGSMSYTF.

V is TRBV6-5 and J is TRBJ1-2; TRBD1 matches 9 bases. This CDR3 is 14 amino acids long. CDR1 is MNHEY, CDR2 SVGAGI, per germline. The junction had 2 bases not matched to a gene; V was cut back by 0 bases and J by 6 bases. This chain's CDR3 is CASSYSGTGNGYTF. The DNA for the CDR3 is TGTGCCAGCAGTTACTCGGGGACAGGGAATGGCTACACCTTC.

The gene calls are TRBV27 and TRBJ1-5, with a tentative D call TRBD1 (5 bases). Trimming took off 5 bases at V and 3 bases at J, with 14 bases between the two ends. CDR3 size: 15 residues. Per germline, CDR1 MNHEY and CDR2 SMNVEV (reference sequence). The CDR3 region has the DNA TGTGCCAGCAGTACTAGCGGGGCTCACAATCAGCCCCAGCATTTT. Amino acids: CASSTSGAHNQPQHF.

CDR3 bases: TGCAGTGCCCCAGATGAAAAACTGTTTTTT. Amino acids: CSAPDEKLFF. The chain employs TRBV20-1 and TRBJ1-4; no definite D call. Germline CDR1 is DFQATT and CDR2 is SNEGSKA (reference sequence). This CDR3 has 10 amino acids. Deletions cut 6 bases from V and 6 bases from J, with 5 bases between.

The rearrangement links TRBV6-5 to TRBJ1-5; tentatively, D is TRBD1 (5 bases). Germline CDR1 MNHEY, CDR2 SVGAGI. Deletions cut 6 bases from V and 7 bases from J, with 16 bases between. The CDR3 length is 14 residues. CDR3 in amino acids: CASSTQGVGQPQHF. Written as DNA, the CDR3 is TGTGCCAGCAGCACACAAGGGGTTGGACAGCCCCAGCATTTT.

The chain has TRBV3-1 (or the pseudogene TRBV3-2) and TRBJ1-5, with 8 bases that match TRBD1. Germline V CDR1 and CDR2: LGHDT, YNNKEL (reference sequence). CDR3 size: 18 residues. Trimming removed 3 bases from V and 6 bases from J; junction bases left unmatched: 16. The CDR3 loop reads CASSHGQGGFCVSQPQHF. The CDR3 DNA follows: TGTGCCAGCAGCCACGGACAGGGTGGGTTTTGCGTAAGTCAGCCCCAGCATTTT.

This clone showed up just a few times. The J gene is TRBJ1-2, the V gene TRBV27; perhaps TRBD1 as D (5 bases). Germline V gene lookup returns CDR1 MNHEY and CDR2 SMNVEV (reference sequence). The V gene lost 6 bases and the J gene lost 5 bases, with 25 bases spanning the gap. The CDR3 consists of 17 residues. The CDR3 bases are TGTGCCAGCAGCAACAGCGGGGGGACGGTCCCATGGTATGGCTACACCTTC. Residues: CASSNSGGTVPWYGYTF.

About this clone itself: The junction shows a germline mismatch at one end, possibly a read error. The gene calls are TRBV7-7 and TRBJ2-1; D unresolved. The CDR3 length is 15 residues. In germline, CDR1 is SSHAT, CDR2 FNYEAQ (reference sequence). The DNA for the CDR3 is TGTGCTAGCAGCCGCATAAGAGGCGCCTACAATGAGCAGTTCTTC. It yields the protein CASSRIRGAYNEQFF.

This chain uses TRBV5-4 with TRBJ1-2, with 8 bases lining up with TRBD1. This CDR3 comprises 16 residues. The germline CDR1 and CDR2 sequences are SGHNT and YYREEE (reference sequence). With V trimmed by 2 bases and J by 6 bases, 12 bases remained unmatched. CDR3 amino acids: CASSFLLPDRDDGYTF. The CDR3 DNA reads as TGTGCCAGCAGCTTCCTACTTCCGGACAGGGACGATGGCTACACCTTC. The full variable domain, completed using reference TRBV5-4 and TRBJ1-2, is ETGVTQSPTHLIKTRGQQVTLRCSSQSGHNTVSWYQQALGQGPQFIFQYYREEENGRGNFPPRFSGLQFPNYSSELNVNALELDDSALYLCASSFLLPDRDDGYTFGSGTRLTVV.